Listed below are T cell receptor beta chains from one sample, sequenced in a study of beta chain features in type 1 diabetes. The method was immunoSEQ multiplex PCR; TCRdb's version includes in-frame clones alone and lacks a portion of them. The sample records some 350,000 clones, roughly 9.8% being singletons. The sample taken for sequencing was central memory CD4+ T cells from blood. These receptors were obtained from a man aged 25-40 years with type 1 diabetes. The CDR3 runs from the conserved cysteine through the conserved F or W. Each record gives: clone size, J gene, D gene, CDR3 length, V gene, CDR3 DNA, CDR3 protein. D genes are given only for firm matches. Size is stated for part of the rows, as once, few or many counts, or as a class when the clone is expanded.

size: few
J: TRBJ1-2
D: -
length: 14
V: TRBV19
DNA: TGTGCCAGTTTGGAGTTGGGGACAAATTTCGGCTACACCTTC
CDR3: CASLELGTNFGYTF

size: few
J: TRBJ1-5
D: -
length: 15
V: TRBV28
DNA: TGTGCCAGCAGTTTATTACAGCTCGGGGTTCAGCCCCAGCATTTT
CDR3: CASSLLQLGVQPQHF

size: -
J: TRBJ2-1
D: TRBD2
length: 15
V: TRBV5-1
DNA: TGCGCCAGCAGCGGGGGACTAGCGGGAGTCGATGAGCAGTTCTTC
CDR3: CASSGGLAGVDEQFF

size: few
J: TRBJ2-7
D: TRBD2
length: 15
V: TRBV7-9
DNA: TGTGCCAGCAGCTGGGAGGGTGGCTATACCTACGAGCAGTACTTC
CDR3: CASSWEGGYTYEQYF

size: -
J: TRBJ2-7
D: -
length: 16
V: TRBV7-2
DNA: TGTGCCAGCAGCTTATCGTCAGGGGCACTCTCCTACGAGCAGTACTTC
CDR3: CASSLSSGALSYEQYF

size: few
J: TRBJ1-3
D: -
length: 14
V: TRBV9
DNA: TGTGCCAGCAGCAAGGGATTCCCGGCAACCGCCATATATTTT
CDR3: CASSKGFPATAIYF

size: -
J: TRBJ2-2
D: -
length: 16
V: TRBV30
DNA: TGTGCCTGGAGGCCCCTATGGGGGCAGATCACCGGGGAGCTGTTTTTT
CDR3: CAWRPLWGQITGELFF

size: -
J: TRBJ1-1
D: -
length: 13
V: TRBV5-1
DNA: TGCGCCAGCAGCTTGGCCTTTCAAACTGAAGCTTTCTTT
CDR3: CASSLAFQTEAFF

size: few
J: TRBJ2-2
D: -
length: 14
V: TRBV7-9
DNA: TGTGCCAGCCAGGTTAGGGCTCAAACCGGGGAGCTGTTTTTT
CDR3: CASQVRAQTGELFF

size: -
J: TRBJ2-1
D: -
length: 22
V: TRBV7-8
DNA: TGTGCCAGCAGCTTAAGCAGGGGGCTATGGCGGGAGCCAAACCCCCTCGACAATGAGCAGTTCTTC
CDR3: CASSLSRGLWREPNPLDNEQFF

size: few
J: TRBJ2-3
D: TRBD1
length: 13
V: TRBV25-1
DNA: TGTGCCAGCAGTTCAGGGGGCGCTTATACGCAGTATTTT
CDR3: CASSSGGAYTQYF

size: many
J: TRBJ2-1
D: -
length: 12
V: TRBV28
DNA: TGTGCCAGCAGCTCTACGACTGACAAGCAGTTCTTC
CDR3: CASSSTTDKQFF

size: few
J: TRBJ2-1
D: -
length: 12
V: TRBV28
DNA: TGTGCCAGCAGTTTAGGCGGGAATGAGCAGTTCTTC
CDR3: CASSLGGNEQFF

size: -
J: TRBJ2-1
D: -
length: 13
V: TRBV7-3
DNA: TGTGCCAGCAGCCTTCTTCGGGTCAATGAGCAGTTCTTC
CDR3: CASSLLRVNEQFF

size: -
J: TRBJ2-3
D: -
length: 13
V: TRBV11-2
DNA: TGTGCCAGCAGTCCCTCCTTCCCAGATACGCAGTATTTT
CDR3: CASSPSFPDTQYF

size: many
J: TRBJ1-1
D: -
length: 12
V: TRBV7-2
DNA: TGTGCCAGCAGCATTCAACAGGGAGAGGCTTTCTTT
CDR3: CASSIQQGEAFF

size: -
J: TRBJ2-7
D: TRBD1
length: 15
V: TRBV9
DNA: TGTGCCAGCAGCGTGGATCAGGACAGGGGTTACGAGCAGTACTTC
CDR3: CASSVDQDRGYEQYF

size: -
J: TRBJ1-5
D: -
length: 15
V: TRBV28
DNA: TGTGCCAGCAGTTTGGGGGGGGCGGGAGGTCAGCCCCAGCATTTT
CDR3: CASSLGGAGGQPQHF

size: -
J: TRBJ2-1
D: -
length: 13
V: TRBV11-2
DNA: TGTTCCAGCAGCGGGTCAGTATACAATGAGCAGTTCTTC
CDR3: CSSSGSVYNEQFF

size: -
J: TRBJ2-5
D: -
length: 14
V: TRBV5-1
DNA: TGCGCCAGCCGCAGTTGGGGCAGCCAAGAGACCCAGTACTTC
CDR3: CASRSWGSQETQYF

size: many
J: TRBJ2-1
D: -
length: 15
V: TRBV10-3
DNA: TGTGCCATCAGCTACGGGACGCCAACGGACAATGAGCAGTTCTTC
CDR3: CAISYGTPTDNEQFF

size: few
J: TRBJ2-7
D: -
length: 13
V: TRBV6-1
DNA: TGTGCCAGCAGGCAAAGCTTAGACTACGAGCAGTACTTC
CDR3: CASRQSLDYEQYF

size: few
J: TRBJ2-5
D: -
length: 15
V: TRBV9
DNA: TGTGCCAGCAGCCCGGGGACCCTACGGGTCGGGACCCAGTACTTC
CDR3: CASSPGTLRVGTQYF

size: few
J: TRBJ1-4
D: -
length: 13
V: TRBV7-9
DNA: TGTGCCAGCAGCTTGCGGGGGTCTGAAAAACTGTTTTTT
CDR3: CASSLRGSEKLFF

size: -
J: TRBJ1-1
D: -
length: 14
V: TRBV19
DNA: TGTGCCAGTAACAAGGGGGGTTTCTACACTGAAGCTTTCTTT
CDR3: CASNKGGFYTEAFF

size: -
J: TRBJ1-1
D: -
length: 12
V: TRBV2
DNA: TGTGCCAGCAGTGGAGGGTTCACTGAAGCTTTCTTT
CDR3: CASSGGFTEAFF

size: few
J: TRBJ2-1
D: -
length: 13
V: TRBV28
DNA: TGTGCCAGCAGTTTAGTGCAGACCAATGAGCAGTTCTTC
CDR3: CASSLVQTNEQFF

size: few
J: TRBJ2-6
D: TRBD2
length: 19
V: TRBV6-8
DNA: TGTGCCAGCAGTTACTCTCCTAGCGGGTCTGCCCCTGGGGCCAACGTCCTGACTTTC
CDR3: CASSYSPSGSAPGANVLTF

size: few
J: TRBJ2-7
D: -
length: 14
V: TRBV6-1
DNA: TGTGCCAGCAGTGTTCAGGGACGCAGCTACGAGCAGTACTTC
CDR3: CASSVQGRSYEQYF

size: few
J: TRBJ2-3
D: TRBD1
length: 15
V: TRBV5-4
DNA: TGTGCCAGCAGCGCAGGACAGGGGGCAAGGGAAACGCAGTATTTT
CDR3: CASSAGQGARETQYF

size: few
J: TRBJ1-4
D: -
length: 14
V: TRBV9
DNA: TGTGCCAGCAGCGGAAGACAGGTCGGGGAAAAACTGTTTTTT
CDR3: CASSGRQVGEKLFF

size: once
J: TRBJ1-2
D: -
length: 13
V: TRBV25-1
DNA: TGTGCCAGCAGCCGAGCCCAGAAGTATGGCTACACCTTC
CDR3: CASSRAQKYGYTF

size: -
J: TRBJ1-5
D: -
length: 14
V: TRBV6-5
DNA: TGTGCCAGCAGTTACGGCAACCGACTACAGCCCCAGCATTTT
CDR3: CASSYGNRLQPQHF

size: few
J: TRBJ1-2
D: TRBD1
length: 15
V: TRBV7-9
DNA: TGTGCCAGCAGCCTCGCCCGGACAGGGACCTATGGCTACACCTTC
CDR3: CASSLARTGTYGYTF

size: -
J: TRBJ1-5
D: -
length: 13
V: TRBV19
DNA: TGTGCCAGTAGTCCCACAGAAAATCAGCCCCAGCATTTT
CDR3: CASSPTENQPQHF

size: -
J: TRBJ2-7
D: -
length: 14
V: TRBV18
DNA: TGTGCCAGCTCACTACTTGCCCCCCCCTACGAGCAGTACTTC
CDR3: CASSLLAPPYEQYF

size: few
J: TRBJ1-2
D: TRBD1
length: 14
V: TRBV5-4
DNA: TGTGCCAGCAGCCCACAGGGGGAGGACTATGGCTACACCTTC
CDR3: CASSPQGEDYGYTF

size: few
J: TRBJ2-7
D: -
length: 15
V: TRBV6-5
DNA: TGTGCCACTCAGGGGGCCGGCGGGAGCTCCTACGAGCAGTACTTC
CDR3: CATQGAGGSSYEQYF

size: -
J: TRBJ2-3
D: TRBD1
length: 16
V: TRBV7-9
DNA: TGTGCCAGCAGTCCGCCTACAGGGGGCGTGACAGATACGCAGTATTTT
CDR3: CASSPPTGGVTDTQYF

size: -
J: TRBJ2-3
D: -
length: 15
V: TRBV18
DNA: TGTGCCAGCTCTCCCGGGGGAAGTAGCACAGATACGCAGTATTTT
CDR3: CASSPGGSSTDTQYF

size: many
J: TRBJ2-1
D: -
length: 16
V: TRBV14
DNA: TGTGCCAGCAGCCGGAGAGGGGACGGGTTAGGGAATGAGCAGTTCTTC
CDR3: CASSRRGDGLGNEQFF

size: few
J: TRBJ2-1
D: TRBD2
length: 16
V: TRBV28
DNA: TGTGCCAGCAGCCCGACTAGCGGGACCTCCTACAATGAGCAGTTCTTC
CDR3: CASSPTSGTSYNEQFF

size: -
J: TRBJ2-7
D: -
length: 14
V: TRBV5-1
DNA: TGCGCCAGCAGCTTGGGCCAGGGTTCCCACGAGCAGTACTTC
CDR3: CASSLGQGSHEQYF

size: few
J: TRBJ2-7
D: -
length: 16
V: TRBV21-1
DNA: TGTGCCAGTACAGGGCTCGCTTTTGGTTTTGCCTACGAGCAGTACTTC
CDR3: CASTGLAFGFAYEQYF

size: few
J: TRBJ2-7
D: TRBD1
length: 15
V: TRBV7-9
DNA: TGTGCCAGCAGCTTCCCGGACAGGGGGCTCAACGAGCAGTACTTC
CDR3: CASSFPDRGLNEQYF

size: -
J: TRBJ2-5
D: TRBD1
length: 14
V: TRBV7-7
DNA: TGTGCTAGCAGCCAGGGACAGTCCCAAGAGACCCAGTACTTC
CDR3: CASSQGQSQETQYF

size: few
J: TRBJ1-2
D: -
length: 16
V: TRBV4-3
DNA: TGCGCCAGCAGCCAAGATTTCGGGGGATCTTACTATGGCTACACCTTC
CDR3: CASSQDFGGSYYGYTF

size: few
J: TRBJ2-2
D: TRBD1
length: 15
V: TRBV7-9
DNA: TGTGCCAGCAGCCTACAGGGGAGAGGCACCGGGGAGCTGTTTTTT
CDR3: CASSLQGRGTGELFF

size: many
J: TRBJ2-7
D: -
length: 13
V: TRBV11-2
DNA: TGTGCCAGCAGCTTCCCATCCCCGGACGAGCAGTACTTC
CDR3: CASSFPSPDEQYF

size: few
J: TRBJ1-5
D: TRBD1
length: 14
V: TRBV19
DNA: TGTGCCAGTAGTACACAGGGGGGCAATCAGCCCCAGCATTTT
CDR3: CASSTQGGNQPQHF

size: -
J: TRBJ1-5
D: -
length: 15
V: TRBV6-5
DNA: TGTGCCAGCAGGAAGGGGTATTCTTCCGATCAGCCCCAGCATTTT
CDR3: CASRKGYSSDQPQHF

size: -
J: TRBJ2-7
D: -
length: 15
V: TRBV28
DNA: TGTGCCAGCAGCCTTGGGACTGAGGTGGTTCGGGAGCAGTACTTC
CDR3: CASSLGTEVVREQYF

size: -
J: TRBJ2-2
D: -
length: 16
V: TRBV18
DNA: TGTGCCAGCTCACCACGGGGGAGTCCGGACACCGGGGAGCTGTTTTTT
CDR3: CASSPRGSPDTGELFF

size: -
J: TRBJ1-2
D: TRBD1
length: 14
V: TRBV7-9
DNA: TGTGCCAGCAGCTCCGGGACAGGGTTTGGTGGCTACACCTTC
CDR3: CASSSGTGFGGYTF